One sample yielded the 29 T cell receptor beta chains listed below, sequenced in a study of cytomegalovirus exposure and HLA in healthy donors. Researchers ran the PCR with 60 Vbeta and 13 Jbeta primers. Libraries were prepared by immunoSEQ multiplex PCR; TCRdb keeps only in-frame clonotypes and omits some of them. The data contain roughly 190,000 clones, more than 75% of them singletons. Sequenced: PBMCs. These receptors were obtained from a woman aged 18-30 years in good health and CMV-seronegative.

The chain recombines TRBV5-8 with TRBJ1-2; D ambiguous. V dropped 0 bases and J dropped 4 bases, with 16 bases sitting between them. CDR3 length equals 16 residues. Germline V gene sequence: CDR1 SGHTS, CDR2 YDEGEE. CDR3 protein: CASSLDPQELIYGYTF. In DNA, the CDR3 is TGTGCCAGCAGCTTGGATCCCCAGGAATTGATCTATGGCTACACCTTC.

This chain links TRBV6-1 with TRBJ2-2, with 9 positions matching TRBD1. Germline values: CDR1 MNHNS, CDR2 SASEGT. The V gene end was trimmed by 7 bases and the J gene end by 7 bases; junction bases not matched to a gene: 4. CDR3 length: 13 residues. CDR3 amino acids: CASTGTGNGELFF. The DNA of the CDR3 is TGTGCCAGCACCGGGACAGGGAACGGGGAGCTGTTTTTT.

The genes are TRBV2 and TRBJ2-7, with 8 bases aligning to TRBD2. The trim removed 4 bases at V and 6 bases at J, leaving 8 bases unmatched. The CDR3 spans 14 residues. Germline lookup yields CDR1 SNHLY and CDR2 FYNNEI. The CDR3 DNA reads TGTGCCAGCAGTGGTAGTAGCGGGACGCGCGAGCAGTACTTC. This codes for CASSGSSGTREQYF.

The rearrangement joins TRBV2 to TRBJ1-5; TRBD1 aligns across 8 bases. The trim removed 7 bases at V and 4 bases at J, leaving 15 bases unmatched. Germline loops: CDR1 SNHLY, CDR2 FYNNEI. This CDR3 comprises 17 residues. CDR3 DNA sequence: TGTGCCAGCAATTCCGGGACAGGAGCCTTGGGAAATCAGCCCCAGCATTTT. Its protein is CASNSGTGALGNQPQHF.

The chain recombines TRBV6-5 with TRBJ2-1, with D possibly matching TRBD2 (6 bases). Trimming removed 2 bases from V and 7 bases from J, with 15 bases in between. The CDR3 contains 15 residues. Germline V gene data show CDR1 as MNHEY and CDR2 as SVGAGI. CDR3 residues: CASSYRPTEGNEQFF. In DNA, the CDR3 is TGTGCCAGCAGTTACCGCCCTACGGAGGGAAATGAGCAGTTCTTC.

The CDR3 DNA reads TGTGCCAGTAGTATAGCGGGTGGCTCCTACGAGCAGTACTTC. Protein: CASSIAGGSYEQYF. V gene TRBV19 combines with J gene TRBJ2-7, with D hard to call. The length of the CDR3 is 14 residues. Per germline, CDR1 LNHDA and CDR2 SQIVND (reference sequence). With 1 base removed from V and 0 bases from J, the gap between germline ends came to 7 bases.

This chain links TRBV11-1 with TRBJ2-7, with 7 bases that match TRBD2. CDR1 and CDR2 from the germline V gene are SGHAT and FQDESV (reference sequence). The V and J ends lost 1 base and 1 base, in that order; junction bases with no gene match: 7. The CDR3 totals 16 residues. CDR3 in amino acids: CASSLERGGPSYEQYF. CDR3 bases: TGTGCCAGCAGCTTAGAAAGGGGAGGGCCGTCCTACGAGCAGTACTTC.

A remark on this clone: The junction does not match germline at one end; this may be a read error. This chain connects TRBV7-7 to TRBJ2-7, with 7 bases fitting TRBD2. Germline-derived CDR1 and CDR2 are SSHAT and FNYEAQ (reference sequence). The CDR3 has 14 residues. The CDR3, as DNA: TGTGCTAGCAGCTTGGATCGCGGGAGCGACGAGCAGTACTTC. Encoded protein: CASSLDRGSDEQYF.

The chain combines TRBV12-5 with TRBJ2-7, with 10 bases matching TRBD1. In germline, CDR1 is LGHNT, CDR2 FRNRAP. Unmatched junction bases numbered 5, after V lost 9 bases and J lost 3 bases. The CDR3 sequence is 13 residues long. CDR3: CASARDRGYEQYF. The CDR3 DNA is TGTGCTAGCGCTCGGGACAGGGGCTACGAGCAGTACTTC.

Note on this clone: One junction end does not reproduce the germline sequence, and a read error may be involved. The chain couples TRBV23-1 to TRBJ2-7; D not resolved. TRBV23-1 is an ORF for which the function is uncertain. This CDR3 spans 9 amino acids. CDR3 in amino acids: CASSQSANF. DNA of the CDR3: TGCGCCAGCAGTCAATCCGCTAACTTC.

This clone occurred a few times. This rearrangement joins TRBV4-1 to TRBJ1-1, with 8 bases identical to TRBD1. This CDR3 contains 16 residues. J was trimmed by 4 bases and V by 2 bases; bases with no gene match: 9. Germline CDR1 MGHRA, CDR2 YSYEKL. The CDR3 here is CASSQLWTGRSTEAFF. The DNA of the CDR3 is TGCGCCAGCAGCCAACTATGGACAGGGAGAAGCACTGAAGCTTTCTTT.

The CDR3 protein is CASSLVVYYEQYF. CDR3 nucleotides: TGTGCCAGCAGCTTAGTTGTCTACTACGAGCAGTACTTC. The chain links TRBV11-3 to TRBJ2-7; D call uncertain. Looked up from germline, CDR1 is SGHNT and CDR2 is YENEEA. CDR3 length: 13 residues. Trimming stripped 1 base from V and 3 bases from J, with 7 bases between. The full variable domain, rest sourced from reference TRBV11-3 and TRBJ2-7, is EAGVVQSPRYKIIEKKQPVAFWCNPISGHNTLYWYLQNLGQGPELLIRYENEEAVDDSQLPKDRFSAERLKGVDSTLKIQPAELGDSAVYLCASSLVVYYEQYFGPGTRLTVT.

J is TRBJ2-5 and V is TRBV7-9, with 9 bases lining up with TRBD2. Germline CDR1 is SEHNR and CDR2 is FQNEAQ (reference sequence). The CDR3 runs to 15 residues. The V and J ends lost 5 bases and 1 base, in that order; junction bases with no gene match: 5. The chain's CDR3 is CASSPGLAPQETQYF. CDR3 bases: TGTGCCAGCAGCCCCGGACTAGCGCCCCAAGAGACCCAGTACTTC.

This chain connects TRBV5-1 to TRBJ2-4, with 8 bases fitting TRBD1. The CDR3 runs to 15 residues. Trimming at V came to 1 base and at J to 2 bases, leaving 2 bases not matched to a gene. Germline V gene data show CDR1 as SGHRS and CDR2 as YFSETQ. CDR3 DNA sequence: TGCGCCAGCAGCTTGCAGGGGGCGACCAAAAACATTCAGTACTTC. Its protein product is CASSLQGATKNIQYF.

The V and J genes are TRBV25-1 and TRBJ2-1; 8 nucleotides agree with TRBD2. The germline V gene has CDR1 MGHDK and CDR2 SYGVNS. After removal of 8 bases from V and 7 bases from J, the junction contained 10 bases not matched to a gene. This CDR3 is built from 14 residues. The CDR3 DNA sequence: TGTGCCAGCCCCGTAGCGGGACCCGGAAATGAGCAGTTCTTC. It specifies CASPVAGPGNEQFF.

V and J are TRBV7-9 and TRBJ1-2, with 7 bases lining up with TRBD1. There are 14 residues in the CDR3. J was trimmed by 4 bases and V by 5 bases; bases with no gene match: 7. The germline gives CDR1 SEHNR, CDR2 FQNEAQ (reference sequence). This chain's CDR3 is CASSLRTGPYGYTF. CDR3 nucleotides: TGTGCCAGCAGCCTCCGGACAGGCCCCTATGGCTACACCTTC.

As to this clone: At one boundary the junction diverges from the germline segment, which might be a read error. V is TRBV5-1 and J is TRBJ1-1, with D possibly matching TRBD1 (5 bases). Germline-derived CDR1 and CDR2 are SGHRS and YFSETQ. The CDR3 extends over 14 amino acids. The CDR3 loop reads CASSLAMGGTGAFF. CDR3 bases: TGCGCCAGCAGCCTAGCTATGGGGGGGACTGGAGCTTTCTTT.

The chain has TRBV29-1 and TRBJ1-4, with 7 bases identical to TRBD1. Trimming cost V 3 bases and J 10 bases; bases outside gene matches: 8. The germline V gene has CDR1 SQVTM and CDR2 ANQGSEA. The CDR3 totals 13 residues. CDR3 region: CSVEGQGDGKLFF. The CDR3 DNA follows: TGCAGCGTTGAGGGCCAGGGGGATGGAAAACTGTTTTTT.

This clone has just one count. V gene TRBV5-5 combines with J gene TRBJ2-1; 11 bases align to TRBD2. V trimming: 0 bases; J trimming: 5 bases; junction bases outside the gene matches: 1. Germline CDR1 and CDR2: SGHKS and YYEKEE (reference sequence). The CDR3 has 15 residues. The CDR3 sequence: CASSLELAGDNEQFF. CDR3 DNA sequence: TGTGCCAGCAGCTTGGAACTAGCGGGAGACAATGAGCAGTTCTTC. The full variable domain, its missing parts supplied by reference TRBV5-5 and TRBJ2-1, is DAGVTQSPTHLIKTRGQQVTLRCSPISGHKSVSWYQQVLGQGPQFIFQYYEKEERGRGNFPDRFSARQFPNYSSELNVNALLLGDSALYLCASSLELAGDNEQFFGPGTRLTVL.

The chain couples TRBV6-5 to TRBJ2-1; 7 positions match TRBD2. Germline assignment: CDR1 MNHEY and CDR2 SVGAGI. Trimming cost V 0 bases and J 12 bases; bases outside gene matches: 8. The length of the CDR3 is 14 residues. CDR3 sequence (DNA): TGTGCCAGCAGTTACTCGGGAGGGGCCAAGGGGCAGTTCTTC. Protein: CASSYSGGAKGQFF.

V gene TRBV5-1 combines with J gene TRBJ2-5; 12 nucleotides match TRBD2. From germline, CDR1 is SGHRS and CDR2 YFSETQ. The CDR3 spans 20 residues. The V and J ends lost 4 bases and 4 bases, in that order; junction bases with no gene match: 20. The CDR3 loop is CASSRGARLAGDSSAETQYF. Here the CDR3 DNA reads TGCGCCAGCAGCCGGGGGGCGCGACTAGCGGGAGATTCGTCCGCAGAGACCCAGTACTTC. The variable domain in full, with the rest retrieved from reference TRBV5-1 and TRBJ2-5, is KAGVTQTPRYLIKTRGQQVTLSCSPISGHRSVSWYQQTPGQGLQFLFEYFSETQRNKGNFPGRFSGRQFSNSRSEMNVSTLELGDSALYLCASSRGARLAGDSSAETQYFGPGTRLLVL.

This chain joins TRBV9 and TRBJ2-6; no firm D call. The V gene lost 6 bases and the J gene lost 0 bases, with 7 bases spanning the gap. Looked up from germline, CDR1 is SGDLS and CDR2 is YYNGEE. The CDR3 consists of 14 residues. As DNA, the CDR3 is TGTGCCAGCACTCGTAACTCTGGGGCCAACGTCCTGACTTTC. Its translation: CASTRNSGANVLTF.

This clone is a singleton in its sample. DNA for the CDR3: TGCAGCGTCCGAACCGGGCCAGGGGGCGAGTACGAGCAGTACTTC. It encodes CSVRTGPGGEYEQYF. The V and J genes are TRBV29-1 and TRBJ2-7, with 8 bases that match TRBD1. From germline, CDR1 is SQVTM and CDR2 ANQGSEA. Losses at the gene ends were 6 bases for V and 4 bases for J; bases not matched to a gene: 14. The CDR3 sequence is 15 residues long.

The chain carries TRBV7-9 and TRBJ1-2, with D tentatively TRBD1 (6 bases). The CDR3 covers 17 residues. V lost 2 bases, J lost 3 bases, and 19 bases lay in between. Looked up from germline, CDR1 is SEHNR and CDR2 is FQNEAQ (reference sequence). The chain's CDR3 is CASSLSPQAPGDYGYTF. The CDR3 DNA reads TGTGCCAGCAGCTTATCCCCTCAGGCTCCAGGGGACTATGGCTACACCTTC.

The chain combines TRBV21-1 with TRBJ2-7; the table's D gene call, TRBD2, was not cross checked with the DNA. TRBV21-1 is a known pseudogene. The CDR3 spans 15 residues. The CDR3 here is CASSEVGGRSDEQYF. The CDR3 bases are TGTGCCAGCAGCGAAGTAGGCGGGAGATCCGACGAGCAGTACTTC.

This clone was detected only a few times. V gene TRBV5-1 combines with J gene TRBJ1-1, with D possibly matching TRBD1 (6 bases). CDR3 size: 15 residues. Trimming shortened V by 4 bases and J by 1 base, and 14 bases separated the two germline ends. Germline values: CDR1 SGHRS, CDR2 YFSETQ. CDR3 in DNA: TGCGCCAGCAGCCCGTCGGGACAAAGGAACACTGAAGCTTTCTTT. It specifies CASSPSGQRNTEAFF.

To note about this clone: Relative to the germline gene, one junction end is altered; a read error may explain this. The V call is TRBV7-7, the J call TRBJ2-2; D is ambiguous. Germline values: CDR1 SSHAT, CDR2 FNYEAQ (reference sequence). This CDR3 spans 12 amino acids. This chain's CDR3 is CASSLPVGELFF. In nucleotides, the CDR3 is TGTGCTAGCAGCTTGCCGGTCGGGGAGCTGTTTTTT. Variable domain in full (rest from reference TRBV7-7 and TRBJ2-2): GAGVSQSPRYKVTKRGQDVTLRCDPISSHATLYWYQQALGQGPEFLTYFNYEAQPDKSGLPSDRFSAERPEGSISTLTIQRTEQRDSAMYRCASSLPVGELFFGEGSRLTVL.

V gene TRBV19 combines with J gene TRBJ2-7, with a tentative D call TRBD2 (6 bases). Per germline, CDR1 LNHDA and CDR2 SQIVND (reference sequence). V was shortened by 9 bases and J by 3 bases, with 12 bases between the two germline ends. The length of the CDR3 is 12 residues. CDR3 sequence: CASAGLYYEQYF. As DNA, the CDR3 is TGTGCCAGCGCGGGATTATACTACGAGCAGTACTTC.

This chain joins TRBV27 and TRBJ1-2; no definite D call. In germline, CDR1 is MNHEY, CDR2 SMNVEV (reference sequence). The CDR3 is 13 residues long. V dropped 5 bases and J dropped 2 bases, with 9 bases sitting between them. The CDR3: CASSPQRNYGYTF. The CDR3, as DNA: TGTGCCAGCAGTCCACAGCGGAACTATGGCTACACCTTC.